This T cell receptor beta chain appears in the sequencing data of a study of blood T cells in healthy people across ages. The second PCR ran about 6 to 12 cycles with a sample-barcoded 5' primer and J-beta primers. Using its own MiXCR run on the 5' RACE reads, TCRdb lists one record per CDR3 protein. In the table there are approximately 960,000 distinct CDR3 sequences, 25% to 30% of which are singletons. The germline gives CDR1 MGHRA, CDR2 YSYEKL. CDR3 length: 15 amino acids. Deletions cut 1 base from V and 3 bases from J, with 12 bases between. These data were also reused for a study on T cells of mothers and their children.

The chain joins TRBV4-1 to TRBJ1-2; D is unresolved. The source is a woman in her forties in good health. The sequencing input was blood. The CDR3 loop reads CASSQGKFQDYGYTF. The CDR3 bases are TGCGCCAGCAGCCAAGGAAAGTTCCAAGACTATGGCTACACCTTC.